This T cell receptor (beta chain) was captured by sequencing in a study of OX40 agonist ivuxolimab in advanced cancers. Study-level points and caveats: With doses of 0.1 to 3.0 mg/kg, CD4+ and CD8+ blood T cells had undergone clonal expansion by week 6. Partial responders at 0.1-3.0 mg/kg had among the lowest clonal expansion.

The method was immunoSEQ multiplex PCR; TCRdb's version includes in-frame clones alone and lacks a portion of them. The table lists 81,000 or so clones, 90% to 95% of them singletons. This clone has only a few counts. Its antigen is undetermined. The clonotype comes from an adult with an advanced solid tumor such as melanoma, head and neck, liver or kidney cancer. The sequences come from CD4+ or CD8+ T cells sorted from blood, collected in a trial of the OX40 agonist ivuxolimab.

The CDR3 sequence: CASSFDSGGNYEQYF. CDR3 nucleotides: TGTGCCAGCAGTTTCGATAGCGGGGGAAACTACGAGCAGTACTTC. The chain employs TRBV6-6 and TRBJ2-7; 9 bases align to TRBD2. This CDR3 spans 15 amino acids. Germline-derived CDR1 and CDR2 are MNHNY and SVGAGI (reference sequence). Trimming at V came to 4 bases and at J to 3 bases, leaving 7 bases not matched to a gene.